This T cell receptor (beta chain) comes out of a study of blood T cell repertoires in COVID-19. CDR3 size: 14 residues. Trimming at V came to 7 bases and at J to 9 bases, leaving 12 bases not matched to a gene. CDR1 is LGHDT and CDR2 is YNNKEL in the germline V gene (reference sequence). In this sample, this clone turned up once. TCRdb keeps only in-frame clones here, not all; method: immunoSEQ multiplex PCR. Of approximately 70,000 clones in the sample, roughly 86% were seen once. Sequenced input: peripheral blood. The sequence was collected from a woman between 45 and 60 years old with acute or convalescent COVID-19. The chain carries TRBV3-1 (or the pseudogene TRBV3-2) and TRBJ2-1, with 7 nucleotides matching TRBD2. The DNA for the CDR3 is TGTGCCAGCACCCTAATCAGCGGGATTACTGAGCAGTTCTTC. As protein: CASTLISGITEQFF.